This T cell receptor (beta chain) was recovered during a study of shared clonotypes between healthy human individuals. V was shortened by 4 bases and J by 1 base, with 17 bases between the two germline ends. The CDR3 is 16 residues long. Germline assignment: CDR1 SGHAT and CDR2 FQDESV (reference sequence). Naive CD8 cells lacked CD45RO, underwent positive selection for CCR7 and left out terminally differentiated effector memory CD45RA+ cells. Original methodology: There were no quality scores in the junction-only immunoSEQ sequences, so filtering differed. TCRdb's copy holds only in-frame clones and misses some; the assay was immunoSEQ multiplex PCR. V and J calls and clone size are given by that table; D and trimming were obtained from the DNA. The sample includes about 2 million clones, about 95% seen only once; the top ten take approximately 1.2%.

This chain uses TRBV11-1 with TRBJ2-7, with D possibly matching TRBD1 (7 bases). The sequence came from a man aged 18-30 years in good health. Sequenced sample: naive CD8+ T cells sorted from blood. The CDR3 protein is CASSSVAGQPSYEQYF. CDR3 in DNA: TGTGCCAGCAGCTCCGTCGCGGGACAGCCTTCCTACGAGCAGTACTTC.